The rows below give T cell receptor beta chains drawn from one sample of a study of T cells in localized non-small cell lung cancer. Assay: immunoSEQ multiplex PCR; the TCRdb copy retains only in-frame clones and omits some. The sample lists about 70,000 clones; approximately 87% were seen once. The sequences come from peripheral blood, collected before any cancer treatment. The receptors here all came from a male donor older than 55 with stage III squamous cell lung carcinoma. CDR3s include the opening cysteine and the closing phenylalanine or tryptophan. A D gene is named only where the DNA matches it firmly. Expanded clones are given a class, and other clones once, few, many or no size at all.

size: -; V: TRBV10-2; D: -; J: TRBJ2-1; DNA: TGCGCCATAGGGGAGAATGAGCAGTTCTTC; CDR3: CAIGENEQFF
size: -; V: TRBV6-1; D: TRBD2; J: TRBJ2-7; DNA: TGTGCCAGCAGCAGGACTAGCGTCTACGAGCAGTACTTC; CDR3: CASSRTSVYEQYF
size: -; V: TRBV28; D: -; J: TRBJ1-1; DNA: TGTGCCAGCAGTTCCCCCTTAGGCAGGAACACTGAAGCTTTCTTT; CDR3: CASSSPLGRNTEAFF
size: -; V: TRBV30; D: -; J: TRBJ2-7; DNA: TGTGCCTGGAGTGTAGGGGGGGCAGGGTACGAGCAGTACTTC; CDR3: CAWSVGGAGYEQYF
size: -; V: TRBV9; D: TRBD1; J: TRBJ2-1; DNA: TGTGCCAGCACCATCCCCCCCCTAGCCGGGACAGTTAACAATGAGCAGTTCTTC; CDR3: CASTIPPLAGTVNNEQFF
size: few; V: TRBV2; D: -; J: TRBJ1-2; DNA: TGTGCCAGCAGTGAAGCGCAGAGGGGACGCTACACCTTC; CDR3: CASSEAQRGRYTF
size: -; V: TRBV14; D: -; J: TRBJ2-1; DNA: TGTGCCAGCAGTCCGACATGGGGCTCGTACAATGAGCAGTTCTTC; CDR3: CASSPTWGSYNEQFF
size: -; V: TRBV5-1; D: -; J: TRBJ1-4; DNA: TGCGCCAGCGGGGACGGGACGCCTGATGAAAAACTGTTTTTT; CDR3: CASGDGTPDEKLFF
size: -; V: TRBV5-1; D: -; J: TRBJ1-3; DNA: TGCGCCAGCAGCTCGGCAACGGGACGGGCCTCTGGAAACACCATATATTTT; CDR3: CASSSATGRASGNTIYF
size: -; V: TRBV19; D: -; J: TRBJ2-1; DNA: TGTGCCAGTAGGTCCGCCTATGAGCAGTTCTTC; CDR3: CASRSAYEQFF
size: -; V: TRBV7-9; D: TRBD1; J: TRBJ2-4; DNA: TGTGCCAGCAGCTTAGCCATGACAGGGGGCGGCAAAAACATTCAGTACTTC; CDR3: CASSLAMTGGGKNIQYF
size: once; V: TRBV20-1; D: -; J: TRBJ1-1; DNA: TGCAGTGCTAGTTATCCGGAAGCTTTCTTT; CDR3: CSASYPEAFF
size: -; V: TRBV30; D: TRBD1; J: TRBJ1-1; DNA: TGTGCCTGGACCCGGGACAGGGGCACTGAAGCTTTCTTT; CDR3: CAWTRDRGTEAFF
size: once; V: TRBV4-3; D: -; J: TRBJ2-1; DNA: TGCGCCAGCAGCCAAGTCCCAGGGTCCCTCAATGAGCAGTTCTTC; CDR3: CASSQVPGSLNEQFF
size: -; V: TRBV28; D: -; J: TRBJ1-2; DNA: TGTGCCAGCAGTGACGTTACCCGCTATGGCTACACCTTC; CDR3: CASSDVTRYGYTF
size: -; V: TRBV7-9; D: TRBD1; J: TRBJ2-2; DNA: TGTGCCAGCAGCCCTCGGACAGGTGGCTCCGAGGAGCTGTTTTTT; CDR3: CASSPRTGGSEELFF
size: -; V: TRBV6-1; D: -; J: TRBJ1-2; DNA: TGTGCCAGCAGCAAAGGTTGGGGGGCTGAAGGCTACACCTTC; CDR3: CASSKGWGAEGYTF
size: -; V: TRBV11-2; D: -; J: TRBJ1-6; DNA: TGTGCCAGCAGCCTTCGTGGCACACCGGATTCACCCCTCCACTTT; CDR3: CASSLRGTPDSPLHF
size: few; V: TRBV7-9; D: TRBD1; J: TRBJ1-2; DNA: TGTGCCAGCAGCCCGCCGGACAGGGGGATACGTGGCTACACCTTC; CDR3: CASSPPDRGIRGYTF
size: -; V: TRBV9; D: -; J: TRBJ2-3; DNA: TGTGCCAGCAGCCCCACTAGCTCAGATACGCAGTATTTT; CDR3: CASSPTSSDTQYF
size: -; V: TRBV9; D: TRBD1; J: TRBJ2-2; DNA: TGTGCCAGCAGCGTAGCGATAGGGGGCAACACCGGGGAGCTGTTTTTT; CDR3: CASSVAIGGNTGELFF
size: -; V: TRBV9; D: -; J: TRBJ2-1; DNA: TGTGCCAGCAGCGTACTAGCTAGTGCTGAGCAGTTCTTC; CDR3: CASSVLASAEQFF
size: -; V: TRBV7-2; D: -; J: TRBJ1-1; DNA: TGTGCCAGCAGCTACACCACCATCAACACTGAAGCTTTCTTT; CDR3: CASSYTTINTEAFF
size: -; V: TRBV11-2; D: -; J: TRBJ1-4; DNA: TGTGCCAGCAGCCCGGGGAGGGGGGGTGAAAAACTGTTTTTT; CDR3: CASSPGRGGEKLFF
size: -; V: TRBV12-5; D: TRBD1; J: TRBJ1-2; DNA: TGTGCTAGTGGTTTGGCCCAGGGGGCCGCTAACTATGGCTACACCTTC; CDR3: CASGLAQGAANYGYTF
size: -; V: TRBV4-3; D: -; J: TRBJ2-2; DNA: TGCGCCAGCAGCCAAAACCCTAGTTCCGGGGAGCTGTTTTTT; CDR3: CASSQNPSSGELFF
size: -; V: TRBV18; D: -; J: TRBJ2-1; DNA: TGTGCCAGCTCACCACCAGGGGCGATCTACAATGAGCAGTTCTTC; CDR3: CASSPPGAIYNEQFF
size: -; V: TRBV27; D: TRBD1; J: TRBJ2-7; DNA: TGTGCCAGCAGTTGGAATGGACAGGGGGGATACGAGCAGTACTTC; CDR3: CASSWNGQGGYEQYF
size: -; V: TRBV19; D: TRBD1; J: TRBJ1-5; DNA: TGTGCCAGTAGTGCGACTAGGGGGCAGCTCCCCCAGCATTTT; CDR3: CASSATRGQLPQHF
size: -; V: TRBV5-6; D: -; J: TRBJ2-3; DNA: TGTGCCAGCAGCTTACTGGGGATACGCACAGATACGCAGTATTTT; CDR3: CASSLLGIRTDTQYF
size: -; V: TRBV7-9; D: -; J: TRBJ2-7; DNA: TGTGCCAGCAGCCCGACCACGGCTCAGGGTTACGAGCAGTACTTC; CDR3: CASSPTTAQGYEQYF
size: once; V: TRBV27; D: -; J: TRBJ1-2; DNA: TGTGCCAGCAGACCGTACAGGGATGGGCTTGATGGCTACACCTTC; CDR3: CASRPYRDGLDGYTF
size: few; V: TRBV19; D: TRBD2; J: TRBJ2-3; DNA: TGTGCCAGTAGTGCTAGCGGGGTCGCCTCAGATACGCAGTATTTT; CDR3: CASSASGVASDTQYF
size: few; V: TRBV19; D: TRBD2; J: TRBJ2-1; DNA: TGTGCCAGTAGTCGAGCGGGGCCTAGCGGGGGGCCCTCGTCCTACAATGAGCAGTTCTTC; CDR3: CASSRAGPSGGPSSYNEQFF
size: few; V: TRBV15; D: -; J: TRBJ1-1; DNA: TGTGCCACCAGCAGAGTGGATAAGGAAGCTTTCTTT; CDR3: CATSRVDKEAFF